A selection of T cell receptor beta chains follows, all from one sample in a study of T-cell memory formation after mild COVID-19. TCRdb ran MiXCR on the 5' RACE reads and lists one entry per CDR3 protein. This sample has some 280,000 distinct CDR3 sequences, with about 17% found just once. The sample taken for sequencing was PBMCs or a T cell subset sorted from them (not recorded which). Source of these receptors: a young man who had mild COVID-19 (a few samples of this study predate the infection). Cell type and time point are not known. CDR3s leave out the opening cysteine and the closing phenylalanine or tryptophan.

v_call cdr3_aa
TRBV2 ASRTRGELF
TRBV11-2 ASSLVRTSTDTQY
TRBV12-3/TRBV12-4 ASSSHRGVVGNTIY
TRBV23-1 ASSQLVAAVSQPQH
TRBV5-1 ASSFGSTQETQY
TRBV7-9 ASSPGLEGDTQY
TRBV11-2 ASSSHILGANYGYT
TRBV5-6 ASSLFRQGPTDTQY
TRBV5-1 ASSSYNVPGGRVKQY
TRBV7-8 ASSWGTGDGYT
TRBV10-3 ATTDSYNEQF
TRBV5-1 ASRDSNMDEQF
TRBV11-3 ASSLVGGGPYSDTQY
TRBV7-9 ASSLVSYRVDEKLF
TRBV7-9 ASSPSPGTGYNEQF
TRBV18 ASSPPTGPDTQY
TRBV4-3 ASSQEEDTQY
TRBV20-1 SARDGQRLEQY
TRBV7-3 ASSRDQNTGELF
TRBV7-9 ASSRWEGQF
TRBV11-2 ASSLDLMAADSTGELF
TRBV20-1 SARLRVADTEAF
TRBV7-2 ASRTGGAGETQY
TRBV6-1 ASGYRGPSNQPQH
TRBV4-1 ASSQGDAGGEMRQPQH
TRBV19 ASSNFPVEAF
TRBV6-2/TRBV6-3 ASNAATDTQY
TRBV20-1 SARDRGQGNTEAF